Given below is one T cell receptor beta chain in context. The antigen is unknown. Antigen-specific CD4+ T cells were expanded (with viral peptide pools) by the ViraFEST assay ahead of sequencing. The culture ran for roughly ten days, and then CD4+ T cells were isolated. All participants had two doses of either the BNT162b2 or mRNA-1273 vaccine. Wells containing 1.5 million to 2.5 million PBMC each were cultured with around 9.1 IU/ml IL-2 and approximately 9.6 ug/ml peptides. Each culture had half its medium swapped for IL-2 medium on days 3 and 7. This CDR3 spans 14 amino acids. The V end was cut by 0 bases, the J end by 10 bases, with 14 bases between. Germline CDR1 reads SGHRS; CDR2 reads YFSETQ. Clones were read by immunoSEQ multiplex PCR, and TCRdb kept only the in-frame ones, dropping some. Altogether about 46,000 clones are present, 65% to 80% being singletons, with the ten largest covering over 12%.

These data belong to a study of vaccination effects on CD4 cells after COVID-19. Sequencing was performed on CD4+ T cells from PBMCs cultured with HCoV-OC43 spike peptides, taken after COVID-19 vaccination. Indicated subset: HCoV-OC43 spike overlapping peptide pool stimulation. The chain carries TRBV5-1 and TRBJ2-1; D tentatively fits TRBD1 or TRBD2 (6 bases each). The TCR sequence derives from a human donor who received a COVID-19 vaccine. In DNA, the CDR3 is TGCGCCAGCAGCTTGGATCTACAGGGAGGCGAGCAGTTCTTC. As protein: CASSLDLQGGEQFF. Drawing the rest from reference TRBV5-1 and TRBJ2-1, the complete variable domain is KAGVTQTPRYLIKTRGQQVTLSCSPISGHRSVSWYQQTPGQGLQFLFEYFSETQRNKGNFPGRFSGRQFSNSRSEMNVSTLELGDSALYLCASSLDLQGGEQFFGPGTRLTVL.